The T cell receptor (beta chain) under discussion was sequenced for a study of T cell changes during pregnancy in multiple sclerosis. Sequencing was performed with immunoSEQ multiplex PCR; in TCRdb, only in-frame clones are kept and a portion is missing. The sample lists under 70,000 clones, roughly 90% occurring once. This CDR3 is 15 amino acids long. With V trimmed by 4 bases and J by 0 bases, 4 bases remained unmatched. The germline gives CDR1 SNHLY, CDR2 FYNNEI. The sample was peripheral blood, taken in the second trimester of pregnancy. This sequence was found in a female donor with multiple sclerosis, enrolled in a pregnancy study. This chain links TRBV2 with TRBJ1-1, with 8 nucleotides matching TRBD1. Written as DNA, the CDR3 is TGTGCCAGCAGTGGGACAGGGTTTGTGAACACTGAAGCTTTCTTT. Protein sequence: CASSGTGFVNTEAFF.